This T cell receptor beta chain is drawn from a study of shared clonotypes between healthy human individuals. Study observations and caveats: Shared across several donors were about 4.8% of the naive CD4 clonotypes.

Original data processing: Junction-only sequences without quality scores came from ImmunoSEQ, so filtering differed. The method was immunoSEQ multiplex PCR; TCRdb's version includes in-frame clones alone and lacks a portion of them. V and J calls and clone size are as listed in that table; D and trimming were resolved from the DNA. The sample yields 950,000 to 1,100,000 clones, 70% to 80% seen once. A note on this clone: What it binds is unknown.

The healthy adult donors were HIV-negative and reported no recent acute infections or vaccinations. This CDR3 region has 17 residues. The receptor was isolated from a man aged 18 to 35 in good health. Some clones in this sample may be carry-over from other donors' samples. The sample comprised memory CD4+ T cells from PBMCs. This sample's subset: CD45RA-negative fraction. The chain combines TRBV21-1 with TRBJ2-7; TRBD2, the table's D call, was not compared with the DNA. TRBV21-1 is flagged as a pseudogene. The CDR3 here is CASTRRRTSGSGCEQYF. The CDR3 nucleotides read TGTGCCAGCACCCGCCGAAGGACTAGCGGGAGTGGGTGCGAGCAGTACTTC.